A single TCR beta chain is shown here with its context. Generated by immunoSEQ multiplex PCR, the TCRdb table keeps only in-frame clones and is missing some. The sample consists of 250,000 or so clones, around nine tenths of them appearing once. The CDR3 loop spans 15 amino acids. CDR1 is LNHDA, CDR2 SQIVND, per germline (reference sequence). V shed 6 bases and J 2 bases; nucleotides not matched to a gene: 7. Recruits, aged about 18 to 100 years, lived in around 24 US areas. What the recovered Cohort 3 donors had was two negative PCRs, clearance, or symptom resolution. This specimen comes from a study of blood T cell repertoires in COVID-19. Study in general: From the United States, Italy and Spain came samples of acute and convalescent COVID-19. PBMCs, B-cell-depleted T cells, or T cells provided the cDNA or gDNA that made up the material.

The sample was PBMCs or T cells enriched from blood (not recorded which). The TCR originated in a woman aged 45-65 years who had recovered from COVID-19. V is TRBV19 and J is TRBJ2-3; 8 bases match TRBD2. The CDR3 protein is CASSPGLADTDTQYF. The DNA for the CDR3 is TGTGCCAGTAGCCCAGGACTAGCCGACACAGATACGCAGTATTTT.